This paragraph reports one T cell receptor beta chain. Its antigen is as yet unknown. In TCRdb, the reads were re-called with MiXCR into one record per CDR3 protein. The profile shows roughly 720,000 distinct CDR3 sequences, 35% to 45% of them singletons. The data are from a study of T cell repertoires in cytomegalovirus infection. V lost 4 bases and J lost 6, with 8 bases in between. The CDR3 is 12 residues long. Germline loops: CDR1 SNHLY, CDR2 FYNNEI. Notes on the study in general: Frequencies of public TCR beta families were cumulated, and this identified carriers of CMV plus the relevant HLA. Dominant in the ex vivo response were TCR beta clonotypes restricted by HLA-C and specific for CMV.

The sample comprised PBMCs. V usage is TRBV2 and J usage is TRBJ2-3; D uncertain. This clonotype was obtained from a human donor in good health (CMV status not recorded). Some clones in this sample may be carry-over from other donors' samples. As DNA, the CDR3 is TGTGCCAGCAGTGTACGTAGGGATACGCAGTATTTT. Protein: CASSVRRDTQYF.